The source of this TCR beta chain is a study of T cells in Graves' hyperthyroidism and ophthalmopathy. TCR beta CDR3 regions were amplified from RNA. Carried out on the TCR CDR3, a first-round RT-PCR used the HTBI primer set. TCRdb reprocessed the multiplex PCR reads via MiXCR and lists one record per CDR3 protein. Of hundreds of thousands of distinct CDR3 sequences in the sample, about 20% were seen once. V lost 1 base, J lost 9 bases, and 7 bases lay in between. The V gene's germline CDR1 is SGHDN and CDR2 FVKESK. CDR3 length: 11 amino acids. This clonotype was seen more than once but under ten times.

The chain recombines TRBV14 with TRBJ2-7; D gene uncertain. Material for sequencing was blood. The source of this sequence is a man between 40 and 49 years old with Graves' ophthalmopathy. CDR3 sequence reads: CASSQGLVQYF. The CDR3, as DNA: TGTGCCAGCAGCCAAGGACTTGTGCAGTACTTC.